Sequencing of this TCR beta chain was carried out in a study of cytomegalovirus exposure and HLA in healthy donors. Findings of the study overall: TCR beta chains numbering some 150 were designated cytomegalovirus-associated.

The CDR3 covers 19 residues. Deletions cut 5 bases from V and 0 bases from J, with 26 bases between. The germline gives CDR1 SNHLY, CDR2 FYNNEI. As to this clone: Its antigen remains unknown.

The primer mix had 60 Vbeta and 13 Jbeta primers. Here immunoSEQ multiplex PCR was the method, and the copy in TCRdb shows in-frame clones only, minus some. This sample has under 200,000 clones; roughly 85% occur once, and the top ten carry 0.69%. The receptor comes from a woman between 40 and 55 years old in good health and CMV-seronegative. Sequencing used PBMCs. The rearrangement joins TRBV2 to TRBJ2-7; possibly TRBD2 for D (6 bases). This CDR3 reads CASSIGFLTGGTSSYEQYF. CDR3 DNA sequence: TGTGCCAGCAGTATAGGATTTTTGACGGGCGGGACCAGCTCCTACGAGCAGTACTTC. Together with reference TRBV2 and TRBJ2-7, the CDR3 gives the full variable domain: EPEVTQTPSHQVTQMGQEVILRCVPISNHLYFYWYRQILGQKVEFLVSFYNNEISEKSEIFDDQFSVERPDGSNFTLKIRSTKLEDSAMYFCASSIGFLTGGTSSYEQYFGPGTRLTVT.